The TCR beta chain described here comes from a study of PD-1 blockade in classical Hodgkin lymphoma. The CDR3 is 15 residues long. The germline V and J ends were trimmed by 2 bases and 8 bases, with 15 bases remaining between them. Germline-derived CDR1 and CDR2 are MGHDK and SYGVNS. No patient escaped relapse after autologous stem cell transplantation, and brentuximab vedotin exposure varied. Sequenced by immunoSEQ multiplex PCR; TCRdb stores in-frame clones only, minus some. Of tens of thousands of clones listed, under 75% are singletons. The chain uses TRBV25-1 and TRBJ1-4; maybe TRBD1 (5 bases). The sequence was collected from a human donor with classical Hodgkin lymphoma. The specimen was peripheral blood mononuclear cells (PBMCs), collected at baseline. The CDR3 coding sequence is TGTGCCAGCAGTGAAGGGAATAGGGGATACGAAAAACTGTTTTTT. Translating gives CASSEGNRGYEKLFF.